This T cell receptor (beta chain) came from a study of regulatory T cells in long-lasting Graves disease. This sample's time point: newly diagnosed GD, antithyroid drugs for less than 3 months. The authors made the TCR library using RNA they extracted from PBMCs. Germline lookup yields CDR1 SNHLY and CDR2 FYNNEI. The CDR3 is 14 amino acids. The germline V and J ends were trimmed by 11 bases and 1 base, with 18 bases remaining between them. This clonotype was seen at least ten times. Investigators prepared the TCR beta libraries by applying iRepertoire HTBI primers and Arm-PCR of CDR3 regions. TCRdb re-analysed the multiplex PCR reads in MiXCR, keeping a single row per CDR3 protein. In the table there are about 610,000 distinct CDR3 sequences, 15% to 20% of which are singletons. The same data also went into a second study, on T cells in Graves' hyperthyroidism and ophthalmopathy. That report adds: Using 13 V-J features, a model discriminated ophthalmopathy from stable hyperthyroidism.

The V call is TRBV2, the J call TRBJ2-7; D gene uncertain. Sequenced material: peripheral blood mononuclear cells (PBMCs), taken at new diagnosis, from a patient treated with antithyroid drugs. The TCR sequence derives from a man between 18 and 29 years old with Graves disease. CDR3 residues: CAGLVGGDSYEQYF. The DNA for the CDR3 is TGTGCCGGGCTGGTGGGCGGTGATTCCTACGAGCAGTACTTC.